A selection of T cell receptor beta chains follows, all from one sample in a study of cytomegalovirus exposure and HLA in healthy donors. Measured with immunoSEQ multiplex PCR; TCRdb has only the in-frame clones, and not every one. The sample yields 150,000 to 200,000 clones, more than 60% seen once. Sequencing was carried out using PBMCs. The source of these receptors is a man between 25 and 39 years old in good health and CMV-seropositive. CDR3s include the opening cysteine and the closing phenylalanine or tryptophan. The D gene is left open where the match is weak. Part of the rows lack a size; the others show once, few, many or a class for expanded clones.

CDR3 protein	CDR3 DNA	J gene	clone size	CDR3 length	V gene	D gene
CASSPDLSSYNEQFF	TGTGCCAGCAGCCCCGACTTGAGCTCCTACAATGAGCAGTTCTTC	TRBJ2-1	NA	15	TRBV28	NA
CASSLESGQPQHF	TGTGCCAGCAGCTTAGAATCAGGGCAGCCCCAGCATTTT	TRBJ1-5	NA	13	TRBV7-9	NA
CASSLANGRLSNTDTQYF	TGTGCCAGCAGCTTAGCGAACGGGAGGCTAAGTAACACAGATACGCAGTATTTT	TRBJ2-3	NA	18	TRBV7-6	TRBD2
CASSYSMAGGINEQFF	TGTGCCAGCAGTTACTCGATGGCAGGGGGAATCAATGAGCAGTTCTTC	TRBJ2-1	few	16	TRBV6-5	TRBD1
CASTERTSGTHEQFF	TGTGCCAGCACCGAGAGGACTAGCGGGACGCATGAGCAGTTCTTC	TRBJ2-1	few	15	TRBV6-6	TRBD2
CASSSRGTLEQFF	TGTGCCAGCAGCTCCAGGGGTACATTGGAGCAGTTCTTC	TRBJ2-1	few	13	TRBV7-2	NA
CASSDQDTEAFF	TGCGCCAGCAGTGATCAGGACACCGAAGCTTTCTTT	TRBJ1-1	NA	12	TRBV10-2	NA
CASTGAGGTYEQYF	TGTGCCAGCACCGGAGCGGGAGGGACCTACGAGCAGTACTTC	TRBJ2-7	NA	14	TRBV6-6	TRBD2
CASSLGGPNQETQYF	TGTGCCAGCAGCTTGGGCGGGCCAAACCAAGAGACCCAGTACTTC	TRBJ2-5	NA	15	TRBV13	NA
CASSFRDRGSISRPYEQYF	TGTGCCAGCAGCTTCCGGGACAGGGGGTCGATCTCCCGACCCTACGAGCAGTACTTC	TRBJ2-7	few	19	TRBV21-1	NA